This TCR beta chain was retrieved from a study of T cells of healthy individuals. Each CDR3 protein gets one entry after TCRdb re-called the 5' RACE reads with MiXCR. The sample contains around 53,000 distinct CDR3 sequences, about 15% of which appear only once. The CDR3 has 15 residues. Germline V gene data show CDR1 as GTSNPN and CDR2 as SVGIG (reference sequence). Between the trimmed V and J ends, which lost 0 bases and 4 bases, there was a span of 13 bases. The rearrangement joins TRBV30 to TRBJ2-1; a weak D match, TRBD1 (7 bases). The sequence was collected from a human donor in good health. The CDR3, as DNA: TGTGCCTGGAGTGTACGCGGGACAGTGTACAATGAGCAGTTCTTC. It codes for CAWSVRGTVYNEQFF.